What follows is one T cell receptor beta chain and its context. The antigen is undetermined. The CDR3 runs to 15 residues. Trimming cost V 0 bases and J 2 bases, with 9 bases left between them. The germline gives CDR1 SGHRS, CDR2 YFSETQ. This sample was taken from a study of T cell responses to AZD1222 COVID-19 vaccine. Study conclusions and caveats: Spike was spanned by vaccine-associated CD4 TCRs, which were dominant at 160-218 and 743-854. Donor demographics were predominantly white British with a female majority; clonal diversity may be underestimated. When two AZD1222 doses had been given, Spike-specific TCR breadth and depth rose. The repertoires were collected only after the peak T cell response.

Generated by immunoSEQ multiplex PCR, the TCRdb table keeps only in-frame clones and is missing some. The sample has roughly 97,000 clones, approximately 89% seen once; the top ten hold 15% to 20%. Sequencing was performed on peripheral blood, taken on day 0 of AZD1222 vaccination. The receptor was isolated from an adult in good health. This chain uses TRBV5-1 with TRBJ2-1; tentative D call: TRBD2 (7 bases). CDR3 loop: CASSLGGGPYNEQFF. The CDR3 DNA reads TGCGCCAGCAGCTTGGGGGGGGGCCCCTACAATGAGCAGTTCTTC.